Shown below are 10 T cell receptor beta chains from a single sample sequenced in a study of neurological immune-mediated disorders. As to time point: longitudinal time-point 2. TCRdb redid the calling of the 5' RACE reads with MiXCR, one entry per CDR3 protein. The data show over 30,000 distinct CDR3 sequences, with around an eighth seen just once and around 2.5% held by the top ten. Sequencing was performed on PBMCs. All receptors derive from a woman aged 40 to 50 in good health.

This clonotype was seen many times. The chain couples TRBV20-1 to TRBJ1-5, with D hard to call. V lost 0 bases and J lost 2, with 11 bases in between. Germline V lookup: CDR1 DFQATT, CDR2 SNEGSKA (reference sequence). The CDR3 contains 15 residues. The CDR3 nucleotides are TGCAGTGCTAGAGATCCTCAGATGGGCAATCAGCCCCAGCATTTT. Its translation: CSARDPQMGNQPQHF.

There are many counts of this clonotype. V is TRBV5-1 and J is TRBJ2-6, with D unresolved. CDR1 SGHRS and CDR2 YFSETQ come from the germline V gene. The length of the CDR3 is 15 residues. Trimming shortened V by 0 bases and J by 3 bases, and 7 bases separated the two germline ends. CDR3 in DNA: TGCGCCAGCAGCTTGGTCCCGTATGGGGCCAACGTCCTGACTTTC. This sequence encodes CASSLVPYGANVLTF.

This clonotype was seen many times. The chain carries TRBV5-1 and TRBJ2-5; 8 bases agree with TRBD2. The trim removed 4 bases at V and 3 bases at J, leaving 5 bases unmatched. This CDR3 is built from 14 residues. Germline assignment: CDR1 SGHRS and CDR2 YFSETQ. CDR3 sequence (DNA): TGCGCCAGCAGCCCCGGGGGGGCCGAAGAGACCCAGTACTTC. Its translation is CASSPGGAEETQYF.

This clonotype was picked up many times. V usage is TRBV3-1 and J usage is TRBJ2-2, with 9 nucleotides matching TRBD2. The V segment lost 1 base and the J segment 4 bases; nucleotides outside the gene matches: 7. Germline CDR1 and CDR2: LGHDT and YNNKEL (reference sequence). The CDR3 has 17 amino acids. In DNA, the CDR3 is TGTGCCAGCAGCCAAGTGTGGCGGGGGGGCAGCACCGGGGAGCTGTTTTTT. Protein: CASSQVWRGGSTGELFF.

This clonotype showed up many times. The CDR3 sequence is CASSSRTDYGYTF. CDR3 DNA sequence: TGTGCCAGCAGTTCCAGGACAGACTATGGCTACACCTTC. This rearrangement joins TRBV6-1 to TRBJ1-2; D is perhaps TRBD1 (6 bases). Trimming removed 5 bases from V and 3 bases from J, with 10 bases in between. This CDR3 is built from 13 residues. CDR1 and CDR2 from the germline V gene are MNHNS and SASEGT.

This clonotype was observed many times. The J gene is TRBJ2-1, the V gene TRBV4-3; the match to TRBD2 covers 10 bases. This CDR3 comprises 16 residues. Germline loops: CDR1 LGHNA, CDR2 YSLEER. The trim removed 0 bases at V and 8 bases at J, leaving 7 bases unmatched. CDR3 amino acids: CASSQDRAGGRHEQFF. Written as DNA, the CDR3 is TGCGCCAGCAGCCAAGATCGAGCGGGAGGGAGGCATGAGCAGTTCTTC.

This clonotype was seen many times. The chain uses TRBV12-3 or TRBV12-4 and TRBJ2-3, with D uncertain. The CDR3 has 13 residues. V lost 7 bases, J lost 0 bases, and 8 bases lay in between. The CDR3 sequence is CASTFASTDTQYF. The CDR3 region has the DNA TGTGCCAGCACTTTTGCTAGCACAGATACGCAGTATTTT.

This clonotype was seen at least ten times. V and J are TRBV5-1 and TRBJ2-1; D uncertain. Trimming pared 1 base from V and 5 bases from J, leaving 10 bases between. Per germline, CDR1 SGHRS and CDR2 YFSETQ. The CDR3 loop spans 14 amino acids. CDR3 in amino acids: CASSLQEYDNEQFF. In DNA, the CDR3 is TGCGCCAGCAGCTTGCAGGAATATGACAATGAGCAGTTCTTC.

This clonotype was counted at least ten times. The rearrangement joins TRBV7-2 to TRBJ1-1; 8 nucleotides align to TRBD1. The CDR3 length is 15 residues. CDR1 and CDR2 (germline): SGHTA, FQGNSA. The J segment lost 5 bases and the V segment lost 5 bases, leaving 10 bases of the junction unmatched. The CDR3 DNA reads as TGTGCCAGCAGCCCGGGACAGGATTGGGGGACTGAAGCTTTCTTT. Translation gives CASSPGQDWGTEAFF.

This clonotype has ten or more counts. CDR3 DNA: TGTGCCAGCAGCGGCCAGGGTGACGGAAACACCATATATTTT. It codes for CASSGQGDGNTIYF. V and J are TRBV7-9 and TRBJ1-3; maybe TRBD1 (5 bases). The germline V and J ends were trimmed by 5 bases and 4 bases, with 12 bases remaining between them. Germline-derived CDR1 and CDR2 are SEHNR and FQNEAQ (reference sequence). The CDR3 has 14 amino acids.